These T cell receptor beta chains were read from a single sample in a study of preoperative IRX-2 immunotherapy in early breast cancer. The repertoire was sequenced with immunoSEQ multiplex PCR; TCRdb's copy has only in-frame clones and lacks some. Here the sample spans 25,000 to 30,000 clones, 81% being singletons. Sequencing used lymph node tissue, obtained after IRX-2 immunotherapy. These receptors were collected from a human donor with breast cancer. Both conserved end residues are part of each CDR3. D genes are given only for firm matches. A clone size is listed for some rows: how often the clone was seen (once, few, many), or a class if it is expanded.

>TRBJ2-2|.|TRBD1|TRBV11-3
CASSPRDRANTGELFF
TGTGCCAGCAGCCCTCGGGACAGGGCGAACACCGGGGAGCTGTTTTTT
>TRBJ2-1|.|TRBD2|TRBV7-7
CASSGTQRLAGVYNEQFF
TGTGCCAGCAGCGGTACTCAAAGACTAGCGGGGGTATACAATGAGCAGTTCTTC
>TRBJ2-2|.|TRBD1|TRBV11-3
CASSLGDRVDTGELFF
TGTGCCAGCAGCTTAGGAGACAGGGTCGACACCGGGGAGCTGTTTTTT
>TRBJ1-2|.|.|TRBV29-1
CSVEVSSVYGYTF
TGCAGCGTTGAGGTCAGTTCAGTATATGGCTACACCTTC
>TRBJ2-1|.|TRBD1|TRBV6-7
CASIPRGTGANEQFF
TGTGCCAGCATCCCTCGGGGGACAGGGGCCAATGAGCAGTTCTTC
>TRBJ2-3|.|TRBD2|TRBV6-7
CASSYPVGRGDTDTQYF
TGTGCCAGCAGTTATCCCGTCGGGCGGGGGGACACAGATACGCAGTATTTT
>TRBJ2-3|.|TRBD2|TRBV10-2
CASSASGGPGADTQYF
TGCGCCAGCTCCGCTAGCGGGGGACCAGGGGCAGATACGCAGTATTTT
>TRBJ1-1|.|.|TRBV28
CASSLPLMNTEAFF
TGTGCCAGCAGTTTACCACTCATGAACACTGAAGCTTTCTTT
>TRBJ1-1|few|TRBD1|TRBV6-8
CASSTGVGNTEAFF
TGTGCCAGCAGTACAGGGGTGGGGAACACTGAAGCTTTCTTT
>TRBJ2-7|.|.|TRBV7-5
CASSPTEAGREQYF
TGTGCCAGCAGCCCCACGGAGGCGGGGCGCGAGCAGTACTTC
>TRBJ2-2|.|.|TRBV7-4
CASSLAAGSTGELFF
TGTGCCAGCAGCTTAGCCGCGGGATCCACCGGGGAGCTGTTTTTT
>TRBJ2-5|.|TRBD2|TRBV11-3
CASSLGGRAAQVAQYF
TGTGCCAGCAGCTTAGGGGGGAGGGCAGCCCAGGTGGCCCAGTACTTC
>TRBJ2-7|few|.|TRBV6-8
CASSYVGFYEQYF
TGTGCCAGCAGTTACGTCGGCTTTTACGAGCAGTACTTC
>TRBJ1-1|once|.|TRBV18
CASTKNREGTEAFF
TGTGCCAGCACTAAGAACCGGGAGGGCACTGAAGCTTTCTTT
>TRBJ1-4|.|TRBD1|TRBV28
CASSFLTGSRQKLFF
TGTGCCAGCAGTTTCTTGACAGGGTCGAGGCAAAAACTGTTTTTT
>TRBJ2-2|.|.|TRBV19
CASSIDIGQMNIGELFF
TGTGCCAGTAGTATCGACATAGGGCAGATGAACATCGGGGAGCTGTTTTTT
>TRBJ1-5|.|.|TRBV28
CASSSPPGAAQPQHF
TGTGCCAGCAGTTCCCCGCCGGGGGCGGCTCAGCCCCAGCATTTT
>TRBJ1-6|once|.|TRBV6-8
CASSYLSGGESPLHF
TGTGCCAGCAGTTACTTATCCGGGGGCGAGTCACCCCTCCACTTT
>TRBJ1-1|.|.|TRBV18
CASSPYREWDTEAFF
TGTGCCAGCTCACCTTACAGGGAATGGGACACTGAAGCTTTCTTT
>TRBJ1-5|.|TRBD1|TRBV6-8
CASSTTGGGNQPQHF
TGTGCCAGCAGTACAACAGGGGGAGGCAATCAGCCCCAGCATTTT
>TRBJ2-5|.|.|TRBV19
CATREQGGFQETQYF
TGTGCCACTAGGGAACAGGGCGGTTTTCAAGAGACCCAGTACTTC
>TRBJ2-1|.|.|TRBV5-1
CASSLAPKSSYNEQFF
TGCGCCAGCAGCTTGGCCCCGAAATCGTCCTACAATGAGCAGTTCTTC
>TRBJ2-3|once|.|TRBV6-8
CASSPTGSTDTQYF
TGTGCCAGCAGCCCCACAGGGAGCACAGATACGCAGTATTTT
>TRBJ1-1|once|.|TRBV11-1
CASSLLGSGDSAEAFF
TGTGCCAGCAGCTTATTAGGCTCCGGTGATAGCGCTGAAGCTTTCTTT
>TRBJ2-5|.|.|TRBV7-6
CASREDPGKGETQYF
TGTGCCAGCAGAGAGGACCCTGGGAAGGGAGAGACCCAGTACTTC
>TRBJ2-1|.|.|TRBV5-1
CACSRQGNSYNEQFF
TGCGCCTGCAGCCGTCAGGGGAACAGTTACAATGAGCAGTTCTTC
>TRBJ2-3|.|.|TRBV19
CASTLGPSAIADTQYF
TGTGCCAGTACCCTAGGACCTTCGGCGATAGCAGATACGCAGTATTTT
>TRBJ1-1|once|.|TRBV14
CASSQVRGWSTEAFF
TGTGCCAGCAGCCAAGTGAGGGGATGGAGCACTGAAGCTTTCTTT
>TRBJ2-2|.|TRBD1|TRBV5-1
CASSSKLRTGNTGELFF
TGCGCCAGCAGCTCCAAGCTTAGGACAGGGAACACCGGGGAGCTGTTTTTT